What follows is one T cell receptor (beta chain) and its context. Its antigen is still unknown. The source of the sample is a study of cytomegalovirus exposure and HLA in healthy donors. Study overall: Earlier, approximately 110 million unique TCR beta sequences were recovered from about 200 million T cells by an analysis. Study-level results: Sequencing probably produced one cluster of sequence variants that were highly shared.

Vbeta (60) and Jbeta (13) primers were used in the PCR. The table came from immunoSEQ multiplex PCR; TCRdb's copy has only in-frame clones and leaves some out. Among some 140,000 clones listed, around four fifths were seen once. The CDR3 has 16 amino acids. Looked up from germline, CDR1 is SNHLY and CDR2 is FYNNEI. With 0 bases removed from V and 3 bases from J, the gap between germline ends came to 15 bases. The chain is built from TRBV2 and TRBJ2-7, with a tentative D call TRBD2 (7 bases). The sequenced material came from PBMCs. The clonotype was recovered from a male donor in good health and CMV-seropositive. The CDR3 reads CASSEAEGGGIYEQYF. CDR3 coding DNA: TGTGCCAGCAGTGAAGCGGAAGGGGGGGGGATCTACGAGCAGTACTTC.